The entry below describes one T cell receptor (beta chain). Its specific antigen is unknown. CDR1 and CDR2 (MNHEY, SVGEGT) derive from the germline V gene. From the cysteine up to the phenylalanine, the CDR3 has a length of 16 residues. DNA is not recorded here. Peripheral blood mononuclear cells were isolated from healthy donor buffy coats by density gradient separation. In the study, negative magnetic separation with EasySep or MojoSort CD8+ T cell isolation kits was used to enrich total CD8+ T cells. An RNeasy Mini Kit was used to extract total RNA from duplicate vials of roughly 160,000 sorted CD8+ T cells per subset. PBMCs were used either fresh or after cryopreservation in fetal bovine serum containing around 10% DMSO. Fluorescence-activated cell sorting on a FACSAria III was used to sort CD8+ T cell subsets to purity. This sample stems from a study of human CD8 memory T cell subsets (dated by TCRdb to the early 2020s). Turning to the overall study: The clonal relationships among stem-like (TSTEM), progenitor exhausted-like (TPEX) and effector memory CD8+ T cell subsets were assessed by comparing the TCRbeta repertoires of these subsets. TCRbeta repertoires were obtained from TSTEM, TPEX and effector memory subsets contributed by each of over 5 donors.

Points the paper makes about the study in general: Only TCRbeta chains were sequenced, and repertoire comparisons rested on five or six donors tested with paired t-tests and Bonferroni correction. The stem-like TSTEM and TPEX subsets each shared clonotypes with effector memory cells, but the TSTEM and TPEX repertoires had minimal overlap with each other, suggesting distinct antigen spectra. Normalized Shannon-Wiener diversity was similarly high in TSTEM and TPEX subsets, while effector memory subsets were less diverse by comparison. Based on Chao1 estimates, TSTEM subsets appeared to have greater repertoire diversity than TPEX subsets, which could potentially reflect a broader range of specificities.

A Human TCR Profiling Kit was used to prepare UMI-labeled 5' RACE TCRbeta libraries. Every TCRbeta library was prepared in parallel, with the same number of PCR cycles used for all of the libraries. As for the original processing: Between roughly 2,800 and 20,000 functional CDR3beta clonotypes were contained in each TCRbeta library. MIGEC 1.2.9 was used for UMI extraction and consensus assembly, with a minimum of three reads required per UMI. In-frame CDR3beta repertoires were extracted with MiXCR 3.0.3. Diversity metrics were computed in VDJtools 1.2.1 after downsampling each sample to 42,000 randomly selected UMIs. For the top 3,000 clones of each sample pair, the repertoire overlap metrics D, R and F2 were calculated in VDJtools. Reads reprocessed by TCRdb are summarized as one entry per CDR3 protein sequence, and DNA is absent. The V and J calls reflect TCRdb's pipeline rather than the authors' work. Per the sample table, the count is some 4,000 distinct CDR3 sequences. The leading ten clones occupy approximately 19% of the sample.

The chain employs TRBV6-2 or TRBV6-3 and TRBJ2-5; TCRdb lists TRBD2, though no DNA is available to test this call. This TCR was sampled from a human donor in good health. Sequencing was performed on CD8+ T cells from PBMCs. The encoded CDR3 is CASTPGLAGLQETQYF.